These 8 T cell receptor beta chains came from one sample sequenced in a study of T-cell reconstitution after alpha-beta-depleted transplantation in children. Unique molecular identifiers were incorporated during preparation of the TCRbeta library. TCRdb re-derived calls from the PCR reads in MiXCR, one entry per CDR3 protein. Altogether some 290,000 distinct CDR3 sequences are present, around 25% being singletons, with the ten largest covering around 9.9%. The material was PBMCs, mostly from graft donor cells, obtained 180 days after TCRalphabeta/CD19-depleted stem cell transplant. Receptor source: a male patient younger than 18 who had a stem cell transplant for acute lymphoblastic leukemia, so the T cells may come from the graft donor.

This clonotype was counted a few times. V gene TRBV9 combines with J gene TRBJ2-7, with 14 bases matching TRBD2. The CDR3 extends over 14 amino acids. Trimming at V came to 3 bases and at J to 6 bases, leaving 2 bases not matched to a gene. Germline V lookup: CDR1 SGDLS, CDR2 YYNGEE. CDR3 sequence: CASSGGLAGAEQYF. The CDR3 DNA is TGTGCCAGCAGCGGGGGACTAGCGGGAGCCGAGCAGTACTTC.

The V gene is TRBV5-1, the J gene TRBJ1-5; possibly TRBD1 for D (6 bases). Trimming took 5 bases from V and 1 from J, leaving 16 bases between them. CDR3 length: 16 amino acids. In germline, CDR1 is SGHRS, CDR2 YFSETQ. The CDR3 loop is CASSLGGLRSNQPQHF. The CDR3 nucleotides read TGCGCCAGCAGTTTAGGGGGTCTTAGGAGCAATCAGCCCCAGCATTTT.

In DNA form, the CDR3 reads TGTGCCAGCAGCCAAGATGGTGCGGGACTAGGTCTGATAGCCAAAAACATTCAGTACTTC. Encoded protein: CASSQDGAGLGLIAKNIQYF. The chain is built from TRBV4-2 and TRBJ2-4; TRBD2 matches 8 bases. Germline loops: CDR1 LGHNA, CDR2 YNFKEQ. The CDR3 has 20 amino acids. Trimming took 0 bases from V and 0 from J; bases not matched to a gene: 13.

This clonotype was counted between two and nine times. V is TRBV28 and J is TRBJ2-1, with TRBD2 matching over 16 bases. This CDR3 has 19 residues. Per the germline V gene, CDR1 is MDHEN and CDR2 is SYDVKM. Trimming removed 1 base from V and 6 bases from J; junction bases left unmatched: 9. DNA of the CDR3: TGTGCCAGCAGTTTATTCCCAGGGACTAGCGGGAGGGCCGGCAATGAGCAGTTCTTC. Translation gives CASSLFPGTSGRAGNEQFF. The whole variable domain, remainder taken from reference TRBV28 and TRBJ2-1, is DVKVTQSSRYLVKRTGEKVFLECVQDMDHENMFWYRQDPGLGLRLIYFSYDVKMKEKGDIPEGYSVSREKKERFSLILESASTNQTSMYLCASSLFPGTSGRAGNEQFFGPGTRLTVL.

This clonotype was detected only once. This chain connects TRBV5-4 to TRBJ2-3; TRBD2 is a possible D gene (5 bases). Looked up from germline, CDR1 is SGHNT and CDR2 is YYREEE (reference sequence). The CDR3 has 17 amino acids. V dropped 9 bases and J dropped 0 bases, with 23 bases sitting between them. The CDR3 DNA is TGTGCCATCCAAGCTAGCTTATCGACAACTAGCACAGATACGCAGTATTTT. It translates to CAIQASLSTTSTDTQYF.

The chain employs TRBV5-4 and TRBJ1-5; no definite D call. The germline V gene has CDR1 SGHNT and CDR2 YYREEE (reference sequence). CDR3 length: 19 residues. Trimming removed 0 bases at V and 0 bases at J, with 19 bases between. The DNA for the CDR3 is TGTGCCAGCAGCTTGGATCTGTATCCCCTGAGATATAGCAATCAGCCCCAGCATTTT. It is translated as CASSLDLYPLRYSNQPQHF.

Only a few counts were recorded for this clonotype. This chain links TRBV18 with TRBJ2-7; 8 nucleotides line up with TRBD2. Germline trimming cut 5 bases from V and 2 bases from J; bases unmatched to any gene: 8. The length of the CDR3 is 15 residues. Germline V lookup: CDR1 KGHSH, CDR2 LQKENI. This CDR3 reads CASSVGSGTAYEQYF. DNA of the CDR3: TGTGCCAGCTCAGTAGGTAGCGGGACCGCCTACGAGCAGTACTTC.

The rearrangement uses TRBV5-1 and TRBJ2-7; 10 bases agree with TRBD2. CDR1 SGHRS and CDR2 YFSETQ come from the germline V gene. The junction had 9 bases not matched to a gene; V was cut back by 5 bases and J by 7 bases. The CDR3 has 14 residues. CDR3 protein: CASRAGGPVGEQYF. The CDR3 bases are TGCGCCAGCAGAGCGGGAGGGCCCGTTGGGGAGCAGTACTTC.